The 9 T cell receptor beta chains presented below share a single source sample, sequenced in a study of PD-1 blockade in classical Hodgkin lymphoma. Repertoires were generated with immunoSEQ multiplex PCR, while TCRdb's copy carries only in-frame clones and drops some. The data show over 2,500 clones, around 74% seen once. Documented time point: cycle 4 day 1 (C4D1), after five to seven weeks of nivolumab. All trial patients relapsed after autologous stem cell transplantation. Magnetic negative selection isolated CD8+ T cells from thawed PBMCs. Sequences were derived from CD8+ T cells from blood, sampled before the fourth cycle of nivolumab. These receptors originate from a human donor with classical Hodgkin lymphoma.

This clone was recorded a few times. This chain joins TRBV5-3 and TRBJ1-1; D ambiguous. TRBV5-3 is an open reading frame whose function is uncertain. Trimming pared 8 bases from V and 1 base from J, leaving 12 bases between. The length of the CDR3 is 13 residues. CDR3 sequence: CASSWEGNTEAFF. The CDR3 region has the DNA TGTGCCAGCAGTTGGGAGGGGAACACTGAAGCTTTCTTT.

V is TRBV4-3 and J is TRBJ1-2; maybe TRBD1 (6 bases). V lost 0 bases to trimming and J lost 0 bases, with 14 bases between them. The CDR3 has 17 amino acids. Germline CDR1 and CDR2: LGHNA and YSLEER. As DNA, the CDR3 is TGCGCCAGCAGCCAAGATAGCCCAGGGGCGGCTAACTATGGCTACACCTTC. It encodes CASSQDSPGAANYGYTF.

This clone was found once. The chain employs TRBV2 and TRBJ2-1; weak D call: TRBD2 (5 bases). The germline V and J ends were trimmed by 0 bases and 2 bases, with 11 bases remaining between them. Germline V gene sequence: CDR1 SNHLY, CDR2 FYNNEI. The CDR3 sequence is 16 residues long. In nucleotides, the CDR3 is TGTGCCAGCAGTGAAGCTTTCGGGGTGACCTACAATGAGCAGTTCTTC. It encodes CASSEAFGVTYNEQFF.

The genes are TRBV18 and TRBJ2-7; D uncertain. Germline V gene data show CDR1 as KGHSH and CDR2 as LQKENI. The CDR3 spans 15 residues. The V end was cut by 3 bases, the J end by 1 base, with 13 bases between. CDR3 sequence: CASSPPEAGSYEQYF. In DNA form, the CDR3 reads TGTGCCAGCTCACCCCCTGAGGCAGGTTCCTACGAGCAGTACTTC.

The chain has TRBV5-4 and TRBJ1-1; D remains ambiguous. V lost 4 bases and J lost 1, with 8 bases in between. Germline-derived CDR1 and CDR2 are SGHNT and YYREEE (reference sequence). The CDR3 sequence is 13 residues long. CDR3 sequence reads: CASSRSSNTEAFF. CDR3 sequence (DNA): TGTGCCAGCAGCAGGTCCTCGAACACTGAAGCTTTCTTT.

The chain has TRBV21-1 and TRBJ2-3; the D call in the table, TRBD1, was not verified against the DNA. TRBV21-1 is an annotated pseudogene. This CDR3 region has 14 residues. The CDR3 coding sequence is TGTGCCAGCAGCAAAGCGCGGGGACAGAGTACGCAGTATTTT. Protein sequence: CASSKARGQSTQYF.

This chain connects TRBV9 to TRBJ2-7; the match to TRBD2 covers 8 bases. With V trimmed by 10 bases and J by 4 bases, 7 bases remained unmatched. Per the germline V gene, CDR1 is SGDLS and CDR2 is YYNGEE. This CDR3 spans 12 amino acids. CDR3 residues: CASGPGGYEQYF. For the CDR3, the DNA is TGTGCCTCCGGCCCGGGGGGGTACGAGCAGTACTTC. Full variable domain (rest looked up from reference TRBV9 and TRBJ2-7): DSGVTQTPKHLITATGQRVTLRCSPRSGDLSVYWYQQSLDQGLQFLIQYYNGEERAKGNILERFSAQQFPDLHSELNLSSLELGDSALYFCASGPGGYEQYFGPGTRLTVT.

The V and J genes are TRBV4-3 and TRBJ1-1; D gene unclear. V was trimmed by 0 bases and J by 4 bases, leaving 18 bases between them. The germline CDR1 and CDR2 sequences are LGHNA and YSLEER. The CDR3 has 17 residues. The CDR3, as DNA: TGCGCCAGCAGCCAAGATCGGAGCAGTAAGGGTGGCACTGAAGCTTTCTTT. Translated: CASSQDRSSKGGTEAFF.

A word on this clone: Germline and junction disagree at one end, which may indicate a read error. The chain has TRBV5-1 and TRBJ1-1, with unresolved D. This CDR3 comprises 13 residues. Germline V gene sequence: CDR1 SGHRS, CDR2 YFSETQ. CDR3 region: CASSWEGNTEAFF. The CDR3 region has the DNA TGTGCCAGCAGTTGGGAGGGGAACACTGAAGCTTTCTTT. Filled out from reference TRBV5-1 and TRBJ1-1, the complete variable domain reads KAGVTQTPRYLIKTRGQQVTLSCSPISGHRSVSWYQQTPGQGLQFLFEYFSETQRNKGNFPGRFSGRQFSNSRSEMNVSTLELGDSALYLCASSWEGNTEAFFGQGTRLTVV.